One sample yielded the 6 T cell receptor beta chains listed below, sequenced in a study of Ad26.COV2.S vaccination and SARS-CoV-2 variants. Assay used: immunoSEQ multiplex PCR; TCRdb lists only in-frame clones, some missing. The sample has about 400,000 clones, around four fifths seen once; the top ten hold about 7.4%. Indicated treatment: 15 to 20 received Ad26.COV2.S at low or high dose, single or two shots; 5 received placebo; per-sample allocation not given. Sampling was done on day 63 after the first vaccine or placebo injection. The sample in question was peripheral blood, obtained in a trial of Ad26.COV2.S vaccine versus placebo. The receptors derive from a person between 18 and 60 years old who received the Ad26.COV2.S COVID-19 vaccine or a placebo.

The chain joins TRBV4-2 to TRBJ2-5, with TRBD2 identical over 15 bases. The CDR3 consists of 17 residues. V dropped 4 bases and J dropped 5; count of bases not matched to a gene: 8. CDR1 is LGHNA, CDR2 YNFKEQ, per germline. The CDR3 DNA sequence: TGTGCCAGCAGCCCATGGACTAGCGGGAGGGCCGGCGAGACCCAGTACTTC. Translating gives CASSPWTSGRAGETQYF.

The chain carries TRBV14 and TRBJ1-2; 7 bases are a match to TRBD1. This CDR3 is 16 amino acids long. With V trimmed by 4 bases and J by 8 bases, 16 bases remained unmatched. Germline assignment: CDR1 SGHDN and CDR2 FVKESK. CDR3 loop: CASSPWDRTQSMGYTF. The CDR3 nucleotides are TGTGCCAGCAGCCCCTGGGACAGAACTCAGAGCATGGGCTACACCTTC.

CDR3 sequence: CASSVDRQGFGYTF. The CDR3 DNA reads as TGTGCCAGCAGCGTAGATCGACAGGGCTTTGGCTACACCTTC. J is TRBJ1-2 and V is TRBV9; TRBD1 matches at 7 bases. CDR3 length: 14 residues. The ends lost 0 bases at V and 7 bases at J; junction bases unmatched: 6. Germline CDR1 is SGDLS and CDR2 is YYNGEE. The complete variable domain, with remaining parts taken from reference TRBV9 and TRBJ1-2, reads DSGVTQTPKHLITATGQRVTLRCSPRSGDLSVYWYQQSLDQGLQFLIQYYNGEERAKGNILERFSAQQFPDLHSELNLSSLELGDSALYFCASSVDRQGFGYTFGSGTRLTVV.

This chain uses TRBV11-2 with TRBJ1-3, with TRBD1 identical over 10 bases. In germline, CDR1 is SGHAT, CDR2 FQNNGV. The V and J ends lost 2 bases and 2 bases, in that order; junction bases with no gene match: 3. The CDR3 has 16 residues. The CDR3 bases are TGTGCCAGCAGCTTAAGGGACAGGGGTACTGGAAACACCATATATTTT. It specifies CASSLRDRGTGNTIYF.

The chain has TRBV4-1 and TRBJ2-2, with TRBD2 matching 8 bases. This CDR3 contains 16 residues. Germline trimming cut 2 bases from V and 4 bases from J; bases unmatched to any gene: 6. The V gene's germline CDR1 is MGHRA and CDR2 YSYEKL. The CDR3 reads CASSQFSGGVTGELFF. The CDR3 DNA sequence: TGCGCCAGCAGCCAATTCTCCGGGGGGGTCACCGGGGAGCTGTTTTTT.

The V call is TRBV7-2, the J call TRBJ2-2; D is possibly TRBD1 (5 bases). Germline values: CDR1 SGHTA, CDR2 FQGNSA. The V and J ends lost 5 bases and 4 bases respectively, with 14 bases between them. The CDR3 is 15 amino acids. In DNA form, the CDR3 reads TGTGCCAGCAGCAGTCGGCAGGGAACCACCGGGGAGCTGTTTTTT. Protein product: CASSSRQGTTGELFF.